The rows below give T cell receptor beta chains drawn from one sample of a study of shared clonotypes between healthy human individuals. The data were produced by immunoSEQ multiplex PCR, yet TCRdb's version contains in-frame clones alone and is incomplete. The sample lists about 2.5 million clones; less than 95% were seen once. The specimen was naive CD4+ T cells from PBMCs. The origin of the receptors is a man aged 18-30 years in good health. Some clones in this sample may be carry-over from other donors' samples. CDR3s include the opening cysteine and the closing phenylalanine or tryptophan. D genes are given only for firm matches. Rows give clone size only sometimes, using once, few, many, or a class for an expanded clone.

D gene,V gene,clone size,J gene,CDR3 protein,CDR3 DNA
TRBD2,TRBV13,.,TRBJ2-4,CASSFSTSGRRNIQYF,TGTGCCAGCAGCTTTTCGACTAGCGGGAGAAGGAACATTCAGTACTTC
.,TRBV19,.,TRBJ2-5,CASSFTQETQYF,TGTGCCAGTAGCTTTACCCAAGAGACCCAGTACTTC
.,TRBV5-4,.,TRBJ2-7,CASSLVGRVPYEQYF,TGTGCCAGCAGCTTGGTGGGCAGGGTCCCCTACGAGCAGTACTTC
.,TRBV2,.,TRBJ2-7,CASRNQVGSYEQYF,TGTGCCAGCAGAAATCAGGTGGGCTCCTACGAGCAGTACTTC
.,TRBV2,.,TRBJ2-2,CAVRRDGDGGELFF,TGTGCTGTCCGCCGGGACGGAGACGGCGGGGAGCTGTTTTTT
.,TRBV27,.,TRBJ1-2,CASGDRGSAGYTF,TGTGCCAGCGGGGACCGGGGCTCGGCTGGCTACACCTTC
.,TRBV6-5,.,TRBJ1-5,CASSYGRNSNQPQHF,TGTGCCAGCAGTTACGGGCGGAATAGCAATCAGCCCCAGCATTTT
TRBD1,TRBV27,.,TRBJ2-7,CASRYGHRGLYEQYF,TGTGCCAGCAGGTACGGACACAGGGGGCTGTACGAGCAGTACTTC
TRBD1,TRBV5-1,once,TRBJ1-1,CASSPGTALNTEAFF,TGCGCCAGCAGCCCGGGGACAGCGCTGAACACTGAAGCTTTCTTT
.,TRBV10-3,few,TRBJ1-5,CAISDEGNQPQHF,TGTGCCATCAGTGACGAGGGGAATCAGCCCCAGCATTTT
.,TRBV7-2,.,TRBJ1-4,CASSRGTPGGATNEKLFF,TGTGCCAGCAGCCGCGGGACCCCCGGAGGGGCAACTAATGAAAAACTGTTTTTT
TRBD2,TRBV5-4,once,TRBJ2-5,CASSSLTSKETQYF,TGTGCCAGCAGCTCGCTGACTAGCAAAGAGACCCAGTACTTC
.,TRBV29-1,.,TRBJ2-1,CSVELEGWSYNEQFF,TGCAGCGTTGAATTGGAAGGGTGGTCCTACAATGAGCAGTTCTTC
.,TRBV2,.,TRBJ2-7,CASSAGFSEQYF,TGTGCCAGCTCCGCAGGGTTCTCCGAGCAGTACTTC
TRBD2,TRBV9,.,TRBJ2-5,CASSVGGGRETQYF,TGTGCCAGCAGCGTAGGCGGGGGGCGGGAGACCCAGTACTTC
.,TRBV18,.,TRBJ2-7,CASSPPGGRVSYEQYF,TGTGCCAGCTCACCGCCGGGGGGCAGGGTATCATACGAGCAGTACTTC
TRBD1,TRBV2,.,TRBJ1-5,CASSGGQGSGQPQHF,TGTGCCAGCAGTGGAGGACAGGGGTCGGGTCAGCCCCAGCATTTT
.,TRBV11-2,.,TRBJ1-5,CASSRGLGQPQHF,TGTGCCAGCAGCCGGGGCTTGGGCCAGCCCCAGCATTTT
TRBD2,TRBV5-1,.,TRBJ2-1,CASTPLPREAMSSYNEQFF,TGCGCCAGCACACCGTTGCCGCGGGAGGCAATGAGCTCCTACAATGAGCAGTTCTTC
.,TRBV5-1,.,TRBJ2-2,CASSLAVGTGELFF,TGCGCCAGCAGCTTGGCCGTCGGGACCGGGGAGCTGTTTTTT
.,TRBV15,.,TRBJ1-2,CATSREAGNYGYTF,TGTGCCACCAGCAGAGAGGCAGGGAACTATGGCTACACCTTC
.,TRBV7-3,.,TRBJ2-2,CASSFTSGAGELFF,TGTGCCAGCAGCTTCACTAGTGGGGCCGGGGAGCTGTTTTTT
.,TRBV11-1,.,TRBJ2-5,CASSRGSEETQYF,TGTGCCAGCAGCCGCGGATCGGAGGAGACCCAGTACTTC
.,TRBV5-1,.,TRBJ2-7,CASSGVPGEQYF,TGCGCCAGCAGCGGGGTTCCAGGCGAGCAGTACTTC